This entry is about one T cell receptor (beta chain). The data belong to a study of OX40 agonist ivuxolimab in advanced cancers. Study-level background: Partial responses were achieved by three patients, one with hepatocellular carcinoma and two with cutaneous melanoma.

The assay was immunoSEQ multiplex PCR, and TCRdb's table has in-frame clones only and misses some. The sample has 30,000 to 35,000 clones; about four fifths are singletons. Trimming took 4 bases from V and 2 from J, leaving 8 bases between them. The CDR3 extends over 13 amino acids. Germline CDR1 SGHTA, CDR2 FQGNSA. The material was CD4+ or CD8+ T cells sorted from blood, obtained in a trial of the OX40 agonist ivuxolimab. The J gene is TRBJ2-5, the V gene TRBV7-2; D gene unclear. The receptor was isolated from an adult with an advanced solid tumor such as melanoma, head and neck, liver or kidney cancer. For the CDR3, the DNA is TGTGCCAGCAGCTACGACAAGCAAGAGACCCAGTACTTC. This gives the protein CASSYDKQETQYF. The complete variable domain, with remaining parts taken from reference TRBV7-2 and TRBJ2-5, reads GAGVSQSPSNKVTEKGKDVELRCDPISGHTALYWYRQSLGQGLEFLIYFQGNSAPDKSGLPSDRFSAERTGGSVSTLTIQRTQQEDSAVYLCASSYDKQETQYFGPGTRLLVL.